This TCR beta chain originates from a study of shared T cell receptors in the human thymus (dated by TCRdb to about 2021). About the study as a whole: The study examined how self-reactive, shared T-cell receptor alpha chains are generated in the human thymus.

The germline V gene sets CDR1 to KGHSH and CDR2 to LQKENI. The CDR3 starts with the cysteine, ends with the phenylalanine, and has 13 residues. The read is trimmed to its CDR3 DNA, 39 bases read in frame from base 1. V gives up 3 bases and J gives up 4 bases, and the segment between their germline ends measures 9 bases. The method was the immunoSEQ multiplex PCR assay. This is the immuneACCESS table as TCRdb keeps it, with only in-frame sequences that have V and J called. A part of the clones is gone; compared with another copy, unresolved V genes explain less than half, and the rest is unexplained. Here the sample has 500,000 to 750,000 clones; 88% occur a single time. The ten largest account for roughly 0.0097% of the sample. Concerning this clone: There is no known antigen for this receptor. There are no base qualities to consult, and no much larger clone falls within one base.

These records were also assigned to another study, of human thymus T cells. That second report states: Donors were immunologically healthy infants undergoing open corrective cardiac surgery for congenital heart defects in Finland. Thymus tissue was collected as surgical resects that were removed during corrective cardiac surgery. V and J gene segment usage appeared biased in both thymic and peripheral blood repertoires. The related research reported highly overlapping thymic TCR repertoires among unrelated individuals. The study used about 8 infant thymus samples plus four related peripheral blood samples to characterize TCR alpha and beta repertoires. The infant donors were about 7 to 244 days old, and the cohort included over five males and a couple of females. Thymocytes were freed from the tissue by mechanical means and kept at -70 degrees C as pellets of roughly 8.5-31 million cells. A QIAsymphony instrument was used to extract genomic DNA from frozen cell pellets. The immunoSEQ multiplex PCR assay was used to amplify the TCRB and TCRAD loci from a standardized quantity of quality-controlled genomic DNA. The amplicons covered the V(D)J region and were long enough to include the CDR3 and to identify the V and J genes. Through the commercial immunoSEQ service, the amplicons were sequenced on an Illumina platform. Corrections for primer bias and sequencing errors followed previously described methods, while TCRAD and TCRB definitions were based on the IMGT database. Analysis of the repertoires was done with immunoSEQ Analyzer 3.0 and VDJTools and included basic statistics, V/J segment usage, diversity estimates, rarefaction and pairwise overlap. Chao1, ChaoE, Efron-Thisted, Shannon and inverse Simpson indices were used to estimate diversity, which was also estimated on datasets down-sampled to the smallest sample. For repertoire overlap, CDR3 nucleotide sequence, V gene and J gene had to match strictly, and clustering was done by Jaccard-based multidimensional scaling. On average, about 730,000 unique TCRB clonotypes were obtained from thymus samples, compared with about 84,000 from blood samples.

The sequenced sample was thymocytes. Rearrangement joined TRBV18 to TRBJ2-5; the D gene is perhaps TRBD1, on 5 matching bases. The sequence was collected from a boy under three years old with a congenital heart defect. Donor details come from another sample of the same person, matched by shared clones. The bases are TGTGCCAGCTCACCCCAGGGTTTAGAGACCCAGTACTTC. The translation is CASSPQGLETQYF.